Below are 18 T cell receptor beta chains sequenced from a single sample in a study of shared clonotypes between healthy human individuals. Assay used: immunoSEQ multiplex PCR; TCRdb lists only in-frame clones, some missing. The table lists about 980,000 clones, about 80% of them singletons. Sequenced material: memory CD4+ T cells sorted from blood. Subset denoted: CD45RA-negative fraction. These receptors all stem from a man between 18 and 35 years old in good health.

The V gene is TRBV5-6, the J gene TRBJ2-7, with TRBD1 identical over 9 bases. This CDR3 is 14 amino acids long. J was trimmed by 7 bases and V by 4 bases; bases with no gene match: 9. Germline-derived CDR1 and CDR2 are SGHDT and YYEEEE. The CDR3 loop reads CASSANRGRNEQYF. The CDR3 region has the DNA TGTGCCAGCAGCGCCAACAGGGGGCGGAATGAGCAGTACTTC. Full variable domain (missing parts from reference TRBV5-6 and TRBJ2-7): DAGVTQSPTHLIKTRGQQVTLRCSPKSGHDTVSWYQQALGQGPQFIFQYYEEEERQRGNFPDRFSGHQFPNYSSELNVNALLLGDSALYLCASSANRGRNEQYFGPGTRLTVT.

The V and J genes are TRBV10-3 and TRBJ2-7; no clear D. The germline V gene has CDR1 ENHRY and CDR2 SYGVKD. The V end was cut by 3 bases, the J end by 3 bases, with 3 bases between. This CDR3 contains 11 residues. The DNA of the CDR3 is TGTGCCATCAGTGAACACTACGAGCAGTACTTC. It encodes CAISEHYEQYF.

The chain uses TRBV4-3 and TRBJ2-7; TRBD2 matches at 10 bases. V lost 0 bases to trimming and J lost 4 bases; unmatched junction nucleotides: 6. The CDR3 is 16 residues long. The germline V gene encodes CDR1 LGHNA and CDR2 YSLEER. CDR3 in DNA: TGCGCCAGCAGCCAAGAAATCTCGGGACTAGCGTACGAGCAGTACTTC. Translation gives CASSQEISGLAYEQYF.

This clone was seen more than once but under ten times. The J gene is TRBJ1-1, the V gene TRBV11-2; D is uncertain. V was clipped by 1 base and J by 1 base, with 7 bases between them. This CDR3 contains 14 residues. Germline loops: CDR1 SGHAT, CDR2 FQNNGV. CDR3 sequence (DNA): TGTGCCAGCAGCTTAGGGATCTGGAACACTGAAGCTTTCTTT. It encodes CASSLGIWNTEAFF.

As for this clone: This sample also contains other DNA sequences that code for the same CDR3. This chain uses TRBV6-1 with TRBJ1-5; a possible D gene is TRBD1 (6 bases). The CDR3 has 13 residues. The germline V gene encodes CDR1 MNHNS and CDR2 SASEGT. Trimming pared 4 bases from V and 6 bases from J, leaving 10 bases between. The CDR3 DNA sequence: TGTGCCAGCAGTGTACAGGGTGGTCAGCCCCAGCATTTT. Amino acids: CASSVQGGQPQHF.

This clone was counted between two and nine times. The chain is built from TRBV29-1 and TRBJ1-2; D possibly corresponds to TRBD1 (6 bases). V shed 3 bases and J shed 3 bases, with 14 bases lying between them. Germline V gene lookup returns CDR1 SQVTM and CDR2 ANQGSEA. The CDR3 runs 14 residues. The CDR3 protein is CSVDRLQGDYGYTF. CDR3 nucleotide sequence: TGCAGCGTTGATAGGTTACAGGGAGACTATGGCTACACCTTC. Drawing the rest from reference TRBV29-1 and TRBJ1-2, the complete variable domain is SAVISQKPSRDICQRGTSLTIQCQVDSQVTMMFWYRQQPGQSLTLIATANQGSEATYESGFVIDKFPISRPNLTFSTLTVSNMSPEDSSIYLCSVDRLQGDYGYTFGSGTRLTVV.

Concerning this clone itself: A clone one base away is much larger, so this may be a read error. The V gene is TRBV7-9, the J gene TRBJ2-3; D not certain. The germline V gene has CDR1 SEHNR and CDR2 FQNEAQ (reference sequence). This CDR3 has 15 amino acids. With 5 bases removed from V and 0 bases from J, the gap between germline ends came to 12 bases. The CDR3: CASSPPRASTDTQYF. The CDR3 coding sequence is TGTGCCAGCAGCCCACCGAGAGCTAGCACAGATACGCAGTATTTT.

The table lists this clone with a few counts. This same CDR3 is encoded by further DNA sequences in the sample. The CDR3 reads CASSGQGSSYEQYF. In DNA form, the CDR3 reads TGTGCCAGCAGTGGACAGGGGTCCTCCTACGAGCAGTACTTC. The chain is built from TRBV6-1 and TRBJ2-7; 8 bases match TRBD1. The germline V gene encodes CDR1 MNHNS and CDR2 SASEGT. V was clipped by 4 bases and J by 0 bases; unmatched bases: 2. The CDR3 is 14 residues long.

J is TRBJ1-1 and V is TRBV7-3, with a possible D match to TRBD1 (5 bases). The V end was cut by 4 bases, the J end by 4 bases, with 10 bases between. Germline CDR1 is SGHTA and CDR2 is FQGTGA. The CDR3 runs 13 residues. The CDR3 spells CASSSGISTEAFF. The CDR3 bases are TGTGCCAGCAGCTCAGGGATAAGCACTGAAGCTTTCTTT.

The chain carries TRBV6-5 and TRBJ1-1; 11 bases are a match to TRBD1. CDR1 and CDR2 (germline): MNHEY, SVGAGI. Trimming removed 4 bases from V and 8 bases from J; junction bases left unmatched: 9. The CDR3 is 15 amino acids. The CDR3 DNA is TGTGCCAGCAGTTCCCTAACCCGGACAGGGGGCGAAGCTTTCTTT. Protein sequence: CASSSLTRTGGEAFF.

The CDR3 bases are TGTGCCAGCAGTGAAGAGGGGAGCAAGCAGTATTTT. Encoded protein: CASSEEGSKQYF. The chain carries TRBV6-1 and TRBJ2-3; D may be TRBD1 or TRBD2 (5 bases each). CDR1 is MNHNS and CDR2 is SASEGT in the germline V gene. Deletions cut 1 base from V and 11 bases from J, with 10 bases between. The CDR3 is 12 amino acids.

The chain employs TRBV5-1 and TRBJ2-2; 7 positions agree with TRBD1. The CDR3 contains 15 residues. The ends lost 5 bases at V and 7 bases at J; junction bases unmatched: 11. Germline assignment: CDR1 SGHRS and CDR2 YFSETQ. The CDR3 loop is CASRPLSRGNGELFF. CDR3 coding DNA: TGCGCCAGCAGGCCTCTATCCAGGGGGAACGGGGAGCTGTTTTTT. The full variable domain, rest sourced from reference TRBV5-1 and TRBJ2-2, is KAGVTQTPRYLIKTRGQQVTLSCSPISGHRSVSWYQQTPGQGLQFLFEYFSETQRNKGNFPGRFSGRQFSNSRSEMNVSTLELGDSALYLCASRPLSRGNGELFFGEGSRLTVL.

This rearrangement joins TRBV7-9 to TRBJ2-7; no clear D. Germline CDR1 SEHNR, CDR2 FQNEAQ (reference sequence). The CDR3 is 15 amino acids. V was pared by 4 bases and J by 0 bases, with 13 bases between. This CDR3 is CASSSVDWTSYEQYF. For the CDR3, the DNA is TGTGCCAGCAGCTCGGTAGACTGGACCTCCTACGAGCAGTACTTC.

The rearrangement uses TRBV13 and TRBJ2-3; D is possibly TRBD2 (5 bases). Germline CDR1 reads PRHDT; CDR2 reads FYEKMQ (reference sequence). The CDR3 spans 12 residues. Trimming pared 3 bases from V and 7 bases from J, leaving 8 bases between. CDR3 protein: CASSFSVNTQYF. The DNA of the CDR3 is TGTGCCAGCAGCTTTAGCGTAAATACGCAGTATTTT.

The chain is built from TRBV7-9 and TRBJ2-7; TRBD2 matches 12 bases. The CDR3 has 14 amino acids. Trimming took 7 bases from V and 4 from J; bases not matched to a gene: 5. Germline CDR1 is SEHNR and CDR2 is FQNEAQ (reference sequence). The CDR3 region has the DNA TGTGCCAGCACCTTGACTAGCGGGAGATACGAGCAGTACTTC. Protein sequence: CASTLTSGRYEQYF.

The rearrangement joins TRBV27 to TRBJ2-1; D is unresolved. The CDR3 spans 13 residues. From germline, CDR1 is MNHEY and CDR2 SMNVEV (reference sequence). The V and J ends lost 3 bases and 4 bases respectively, with 7 bases between them. As DNA, the CDR3 is TGTGCCAGCAGTTTTAGAGAGTACAATGAGCAGTTCTTC. It specifies CASSFREYNEQFF.

V is TRBV25-1 and J is TRBJ2-3, with TRBD2 matching 8 bases. Germline CDR1 and CDR2: MGHDK and SYGVNS. This CDR3 region has 16 residues. J lost 6 bases, V lost 6 bases, and 14 bases had no gene match. CDR3 nucleotides: TGTGCCAGCAGGCCCGACCCGGGGGGGCCAGGGGATACGCAGTATTTT. Residues: CASRPDPGGPGDTQYF.

This clone was seen ten or more times. The J gene is TRBJ1-5, the V gene TRBV6-1; D possibly corresponds to TRBD1 (5 bases). Trimming took off 8 bases at V and 0 bases at J, with 14 bases between the two ends. CDR3 length: 15 residues. CDR1 MNHNS and CDR2 SASEGT come from the germline V gene. CDR3 protein: CASERQPDSNQPQHF. The DNA of the CDR3 is TGTGCCAGCGAAAGACAGCCTGATAGCAATCAGCCCCAGCATTTT.